This entry lists 26 T cell receptor beta chains sequenced from one sample in a study of T cells after yellow fever vaccination. TCRdb ran MiXCR on the 5' RACE reads and lists one entry per CDR3 protein. The table has about 74,000 distinct CDR3 sequences, approximately 7% seen once. Source: CD8+ T cells sorted from PBMCs, taken around 5 days after the first yellow fever vaccination. Receptors originate from a man aged 18-30 years who received the YFV17D yellow fever vaccine.

This clonotype has only a few counts. The chain carries TRBV4-1 and TRBJ2-7, with 7 positions matching TRBD1. V gave up 2 bases and J gave up 1 base; unmatched junction bases: 8. The germline V gene encodes CDR1 MGHRA and CDR2 YSYEKL. This CDR3 spans 16 amino acids. The CDR3 is CASSQPSGTASYEQYF. The CDR3 DNA reads TGCGCCAGCAGCCAACCTTCCGGGACAGCTTCCTACGAGCAGTACTTC.

This clonotype was detected many times. The chain uses TRBV2 and TRBJ2-5; a weak D match, TRBD2 (5 bases). V was pared by 7 bases and J by 2 bases, with 14 bases between. The CDR3 length is 14 residues. Germline-derived CDR1 and CDR2 are SNHLY and FYNNEI. CDR3 bases: TGTGCCAGCACTTCGAGGGAGAGTCAAGAGACCCAGTACTTC. The encoded protein is CASTSRESQETQYF. Complete variable domain (other parts from reference TRBV2 and TRBJ2-5): EPEVTQTPSHQVTQMGQEVILRCVPISNHLYFYWYRQILGQKVEFLVSFYNNEISEKSEIFDDQFSVERPDGSNFTLKIRSTKLEDSAMYFCASTSRESQETQYFGPGTRLLVL.

This clonotype has just a few counts. The rearrangement links TRBV2 to TRBJ1-2, with D uncertain. Germline CDR1 is SNHLY and CDR2 is FYNNEI. Trimming removed 2 bases at V and 4 bases at J, with 11 bases between. CDR3 size: 14 residues. The CDR3 reads CASSEWPRSYGYTF. In DNA form, the CDR3 reads TGTGCCAGCAGTGAATGGCCAAGGAGCTATGGCTACACCTTC.

Concerning this clonotype itself: The limits of the CDR3 on the DNA are not certain, so only TCRdb's listed CDR3 is given. The rearrangement uses TRBV10-3 and TRBJ2-7; the DNA was not compared with TRBD1, the D call given in the table. CDR1 is ENHRY, CDR2 SYGVKD, per germline. The CDR3 comprises 13 residues, both ends counted. The chain's CDR3 is CAISTSGPYEQYV.

This clonotype was found many times. The genes are TRBV5-1 and TRBJ1-1, with D maybe TRBD1 (5 bases). Germline V gene sequence: CDR1 SGHRS, CDR2 YFSETQ. CDR3 length: 14 amino acids. Deletions cut 3 bases from V and 5 bases from J, with 14 bases between. In DNA form, the CDR3 reads TGCGCCAGCAGCTGGGGGACGGGGAGAACTGAAGCTTTCTTT. The encoded protein is CASSWGTGRTEAFF.

This clonotype appeared many times. The chain has TRBV6-2 or TRBV6-3 and TRBJ1-2, with D possibly TRBD1 on 6 matching bases. This CDR3 contains 13 residues. The germline CDR1 and CDR2 sequences are MNHEY and SVGEGT. V was cut by 1 base and J by 8 bases, with 11 bases left in between. The DNA for the CDR3 is TGTGCCAGCAGTTACTGGCAGGGGCAAGGCTACACCTTC. Translated, it gives CASSYWQGQGYTF.

The rearrangement uses TRBV25-1 and TRBJ2-2; D remains ambiguous. V was shortened by 7 bases and J by 2 bases, with 8 bases between the two germline ends. CDR1 MGHDK and CDR2 SYGVNS come from the germline V gene. The CDR3 runs 13 residues. In DNA, the CDR3 is TGTGCCAGCACCCCCTCTAACACCGGGGAGCTGTTTTTT. This codes for CASTPSNTGELFF. The variable domain in full, completed from reference TRBV25-1 and TRBJ2-2, reads EADIYQTPRYLVIGTGKKITLECSQTMGHDKMYWYQQDPGMELHLIHYSYGVNSTEKGDLSSESTVSRIRTEHFPLTLESARPSHTSQYLCASTPSNTGELFFGEGSRLTVL.

This clonotype was found many times. This rearrangement joins TRBV10-3 to TRBJ2-2, with D perhaps matching TRBD1 or TRBD2 (6 bases each). The ends were cut back, 5 bases at V and 0 bases at J, with 13 bases in the middle. The CDR3 is 16 residues long. CDR1 is ENHRY and CDR2 is SYGVKD in the germline V gene. CDR3 protein: CAISPKGGPNTGELFF. The CDR3 DNA sequence: TGTGCCATCAGTCCCAAGGGGGGCCCGAACACCGGGGAGCTGTTTTTT.

This clonotype was seen only a few times. The V gene is TRBV24-1, the J gene TRBJ2-7; D remains ambiguous. This CDR3 has 12 residues. Germline V CDR1 and CDR2: KGHDR, SFDVKD. V lost 7 bases, J lost 5 bases, and 11 bases lay in between. The CDR3 DNA sequence: TGTGCCACCAGGTCTAAGGGCCACGAGCAGTACTTC. As protein: CATRSKGHEQYF.

A note on this clonotype: At one boundary the junction diverges from the germline segment, which might be a read error. The chain joins TRBV7-9 to TRBJ2-2; tentatively, D is TRBD2 (5 bases). The CDR3 loop spans 14 amino acids. The V gene's germline CDR1 is SEHNR and CDR2 FQNEAQ (reference sequence). The CDR3 protein is CASSLAQSGGELFF. The CDR3 DNA reads as TGTGCCAGCAGCCTAGCTCAATCGGGCGGGGAGCTGTTTTTT.

The sample holds many counts of this clonotype. The chain combines TRBV7-9 with TRBJ2-1, with 8 positions matching TRBD1. V shed 5 bases, J shed 3 bases, and the junction held 6 bases outside the gene matches. From germline, CDR1 is SEHNR and CDR2 FQNEAQ (reference sequence). CDR3 length equals 15 residues. CDR3 sequence: CASSVAGTGYNEQFF. CDR3 bases: TGTGCCAGCAGCGTCGCCGGGACAGGCTACAATGAGCAGTTCTTC.

The rearrangement joins TRBV5-6 to TRBJ2-1, with no clear D. The CDR3 is 14 amino acids. V lost 8 bases, J lost 5 bases, and 17 bases lay in between. The germline gives CDR1 SGHDT, CDR2 YYEEEE. CDR3 nucleotides: TGTGCCAGGGGCCCCGGGCTACTGCACAATGAGCAGTTCTTC. This codes for CARGPGLLHNEQFF.

The rearrangement links TRBV10-2 to TRBJ2-7; unclear D gene. This CDR3 is built from 10 residues. The V end was cut by 8 bases, the J end by 3 bases, with 5 bases between. Germline V gives CDR1 WSHSY, CDR2 SAAADI. CDR3 sequence (DNA): TGCGCCAGCGCGGACTACGAGCAGTACTTC. Residues: CASADYEQYF.

The chain has TRBV6-5 and TRBJ1-4; D remains ambiguous. CDR3 size: 16 residues. Trimming stripped 0 bases from V and 5 bases from J, with 13 bases between. Per germline, CDR1 MNHEY and CDR2 SVGAGI. In nucleotides, the CDR3 is TGTGCCAGCAGTTACTCGATTCGCAGTTTGAATGAAAAACTGTTTTTT. It translates to CASSYSIRSLNEKLFF.

This chain connects TRBV18 to TRBJ1-5; D gene ambiguous. This CDR3 spans 15 amino acids. Between the trimmed V and J ends, which lost 0 bases and 6 bases, there was a span of 12 bases. Per germline, CDR1 KGHSH and CDR2 LQKENI. CDR3 coding DNA: TGTGCCAGCTCACCACCGGAGACTCTAAGTCAGCCCCAGCATTTT. Its protein product is CASSPPETLSQPQHF.

This clonotype was seen a few times. V usage is TRBV18 and J usage is TRBJ2-3, with TRBD1 as a possible D gene (5 bases). Deletions cut 4 bases from V and 10 bases from J, with 15 bases between. The CDR3 has 13 amino acids. CDR1 and CDR2 (germline): KGHSH, LQKENI. CDR3 in DNA: TGTGCCAGCTCACTCGACAGTTCTCCCTCGCAGTATTTT. Translated, it gives CASSLDSSPSQYF. The full variable domain, with the rest looked up from reference TRBV18 and TRBJ2-3, is NAGVMQNPRHLVRRRGQEARLRCSPMKGHSHVYWYRQLPEEGLKFMVYLQKENIIDESGMPKERFSAEFPKEGPSILRIQQVVRGDSAAYFCASSLDSSPSQYFGPGTRLTVL.

This clonotype was seen repeatedly, ten times or more. The chain links TRBV27 to TRBJ1-6; no definite D call. This CDR3 spans 14 amino acids. CDR1 and CDR2 (germline): MNHEY, SMNVEV (reference sequence). Trimming took off 8 bases at V and 0 bases at J, with 8 bases between the two ends. The CDR3 nucleotides are TGTGCCAGCGGGTACCCCTCCTATAATTCACCCCTCCACTTT. It yields the protein CASGYPSYNSPLHF.

The chain links TRBV27 to TRBJ2-5, with D hard to call. Germline-derived CDR1 and CDR2 are MNHEY and SMNVEV (reference sequence). This CDR3 contains 14 residues. Trimming removed 4 bases from V and 1 base from J, with 10 bases in between. The CDR3 coding sequence is TGTGCCAGCAGTTCCCACGATACCCAAGAGACCCAGTACTTC. Protein: CASSSHDTQETQYF.

Comment on this clonotype: Given a much more abundant clone one base away, this may be a read error. The chain recombines TRBV12-3 or TRBV12-4 with TRBJ2-2; the D call may be TRBD1 or TRBD2 (5 bases each). Deletions cut 3 bases from V and 0 bases from J, with 14 bases between. The CDR3 sequence is 17 residues long. The CDR3 is CASSLTARTPNTGELFF. The DNA for the CDR3 is TGTGCCAGCAGTTTGACAGCGAGGACTCCGAACACCGGGGAGCTGTTTTTT.

CDR3 sequence reads: CASSLSPGLPQETQYF. Here the CDR3 DNA reads TGCGCCAGCAGCTTGTCCCCGGGACTACCCCAAGAGACCCAGTACTTC. The chain uses TRBV5-1 and TRBJ2-5, with 7 bases aligning to TRBD2. The V gene end was trimmed by 1 base and the J gene end by 1 base; junction bases not matched to a gene: 7. This CDR3 is built from 16 residues. CDR1 and CDR2 (germline): SGHRS, YFSETQ.

Many counts were recorded for this clonotype. This chain links TRBV12-3 or TRBV12-4 with TRBJ1-1; D might be TRBD1 (5 bases). Trimming removed 2 bases from V and 3 bases from J, with 7 bases in between. The CDR3 length is 13 residues. The CDR3 DNA follows: TGTGCCAGCAGTTTAATGGGGGACACTGAAGCTTTCTTT. This sequence encodes CASSLMGDTEAFF.

This clonotype appeared many times. The chain is built from TRBV9 and TRBJ2-1; the D gene could be TRBD1 or TRBD2 (5 bases each). In germline, CDR1 is SGDLS, CDR2 YYNGEE. The germline V and J ends were trimmed by 4 bases and 0 bases, with 11 bases remaining between them. CDR3 length equals 15 residues. This chain's CDR3 is CASSSVGVSYNEQFF. In DNA, the CDR3 is TGTGCCAGCAGCTCAGTGGGGGTCTCCTACAATGAGCAGTTCTTC. Supplemented by reference TRBV9 and TRBJ2-1, the full variable domain reads DSGVTQTPKHLITATGQRVTLRCSPRSGDLSVYWYQQSLDQGLQFLIQYYNGEERAKGNILERFSAQQFPDLHSELNLSSLELGDSALYFCASSSVGVSYNEQFFGPGTRLTVL.

This clonotype was picked up many times. The genes are TRBV27 and TRBJ2-1; D is perhaps TRBD1 (6 bases). This CDR3 contains 13 residues. Trimming pared 7 bases from V and 10 bases from J, leaving 17 bases between. The germline V gene encodes CDR1 MNHEY and CDR2 SMNVEV (reference sequence). CDR3 DNA: TGTGCCAGCAACAGCAGGGGTTTGGACGAGCAGTTCTTC. It codes for CASNSRGLDEQFF.

In its sample, this clonotype was seen a few times. V is TRBV11-1 and J is TRBJ2-5; unclear D gene. The CDR3 extends over 20 amino acids. Trimming cost V 2 bases and J 2 bases, with 27 bases left between them. The germline CDR1 and CDR2 sequences are SGHAT and FQDESV (reference sequence). CDR3 DNA sequence: TGTGCCAGCAGCTTACCTCCTACTGGCTATGTTCGGGTTTTTCAAGAGACCCAGTACTTC. This encodes CASSLPPTGYVRVFQETQYF. The whole variable domain, filled in from reference TRBV11-1 and TRBJ2-5, reads EAEVAQSPRYKITEKSQAVAFWCDPISGHATLYWYRQILGQGPELLVQFQDESVVDDSQLPKDRFSAERLKGVDSTLKIQPAELGDSAMYLCASSLPPTGYVRVFQETQYFGPGTRLLVL.

This clonotype came up a few times. The CDR3 loop reads CASTRLREQFF. The CDR3 region has the DNA TGTGCCAGCACTAGACTACGCGAGCAGTTCTTC. V usage is TRBV2 and J usage is TRBJ2-1, with D possibly matching TRBD2 (5 bases). Trimming removed 7 bases at V and 10 bases at J, with 11 bases between. CDR1 is SNHLY and CDR2 is FYNNEI in the germline V gene. The CDR3 consists of 11 residues. Combining the CDR3 with reference TRBV2 and TRBJ2-1 gives the whole variable domain EPEVTQTPSHQVTQMGQEVILRCVPISNHLYFYWYRQILGQKVEFLVSFYNNEISEKSEIFDDQFSVERPDGSNFTLKIRSTKLEDSAMYFCASTRLREQFFGPGTRLTVL.

This clonotype was counted many times. The V and J genes are TRBV20-1 and TRBJ2-1; perhaps TRBD1 as D (5 bases). V lost 0 bases, J lost 8 bases, and 14 bases lay in between. This CDR3 is 14 amino acids long. The V gene's germline CDR1 is DFQATT and CDR2 SNEGSKA (reference sequence). The CDR3 here is CSARDSTWGDEQFF. The CDR3, as DNA: TGCAGTGCTAGAGATTCGACTTGGGGCGATGAGCAGTTCTTC.